The entry that follows covers one TCR beta chain sequence. Its antigen is still unknown. No per-base quality is available; no much larger clone lies one base away. Profiling of TCR beta VDJ combinations and CDR3 sequences used genomic DNA as the template. TCR repertoire sequencing was run on an Illumina HiSeq 2000. The authors' analysis ran thus. Repertoires were assessed using TRBV/TRBJ rearrangement plots, CDR3 size and DJ length profiles, and Simpson's diversity index. The most abundant DNA sequence in the deep sequencing data was defined as the immunodominant clone. CDR3 amino acid sequences were checked for sharing between subjects and were compared against published repertoires and the VDJdb database. TCRdb itself trimmed the public reads at Q25 with fastp, ran MiXCR and retained productive beta chains. CDR3 protein sequences are deduplicated, and each keeps its most common genes and DNA. The V and J calls were determined by TCRdb, not by the authors. A total of 150,000 or so distinct CDR3 sequences appear in this sample, 47% of them only once. Together, the top ten hold around 1.1% of the sample.

The sample comes from a study of CD8+CD57+ T cells in acquired aplastic anemia listed by TCRdb under 2018. In the study overall: Extracted DNA from sorted CD4+ and CD8+ cells averaged approximately 3 ug, ranging from roughly 0.19 to 27.4 ug. CD8+CD57+ expansion was defined as frequency above the mean frequency observed in healthy subjects.

Patients chosen for sequencing had shown expansion of CD8+CD57+ cells by flow cytometry. Severe acquired aplastic anemia was diagnosed in all patients according to International Study of Aplastic Anemia and Agranulocytosis and Camitta criteria. Patients had received no therapy at the time of blood sampling. The study deep-sequenced TCR repertoires of sorted CD4+ and CD8+ blood T cells from severe aplastic anemia patients and healthy subjects. Patients were enrolled in the USA under clinicaltrials.gov protocols 00001620, 01623167, 00001397, 00071045, 00081523 and 00961064. Ficoll-Paque density gradient centrifugation was used to isolate peripheral blood mononuclear cells. Before DNA extraction, CD4+ and CD8+ T cells were sorted with FACS or magnetic beads. Broad study findings and their caveats: Between patients and healthy controls, no significant difference in CD8+ Simpson's diversity was found (P=0.060). Around 31 CD8+ CDR3 sequences were shared between patients and controls but appeared highly expressed in patients and within their immunodominant clones.

The germline V gene yields SGHTA for CDR1 and FQGNSA for CDR2. From the cysteine up to the phenylalanine, the CDR3 has a length of 16 residues. CDR3 DNA is the only sequence kept; it has 48 bases, read in frame from the first base. Here V drops 3 bases and J drops 1 base, and the junction holds 7 bases not matched to any gene. This chain joins TRBV7-2 to TRBJ1-1; the central 8 bases match TRBD1. The TCR comes from a human donor with aplastic anemia. Material for sequencing was sorted CD4+, CD8+, or CD8+CD57+ T cells (not recorded which) from PBMCs. The sequence in DNA is TGTGCCAGCAGCTTGGGACAGGTTATGGGGAACACTGAAGCTTTCTTT. Its product reads: CASSLGQVMGNTEAFF.